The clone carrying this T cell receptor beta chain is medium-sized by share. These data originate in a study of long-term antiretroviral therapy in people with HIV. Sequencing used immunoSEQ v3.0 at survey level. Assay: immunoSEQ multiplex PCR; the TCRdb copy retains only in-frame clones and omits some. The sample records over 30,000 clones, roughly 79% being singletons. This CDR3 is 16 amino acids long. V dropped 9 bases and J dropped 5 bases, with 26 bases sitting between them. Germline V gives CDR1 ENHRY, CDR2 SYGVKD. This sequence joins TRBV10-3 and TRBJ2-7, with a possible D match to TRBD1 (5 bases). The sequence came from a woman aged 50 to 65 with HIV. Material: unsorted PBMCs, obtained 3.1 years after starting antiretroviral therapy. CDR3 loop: CAIRGEVQPLSNEQYF. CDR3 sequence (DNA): TGTGCCATAAGGGGCGAAGTACAACCTTTGAGCAACGAGCAGTACTTC.